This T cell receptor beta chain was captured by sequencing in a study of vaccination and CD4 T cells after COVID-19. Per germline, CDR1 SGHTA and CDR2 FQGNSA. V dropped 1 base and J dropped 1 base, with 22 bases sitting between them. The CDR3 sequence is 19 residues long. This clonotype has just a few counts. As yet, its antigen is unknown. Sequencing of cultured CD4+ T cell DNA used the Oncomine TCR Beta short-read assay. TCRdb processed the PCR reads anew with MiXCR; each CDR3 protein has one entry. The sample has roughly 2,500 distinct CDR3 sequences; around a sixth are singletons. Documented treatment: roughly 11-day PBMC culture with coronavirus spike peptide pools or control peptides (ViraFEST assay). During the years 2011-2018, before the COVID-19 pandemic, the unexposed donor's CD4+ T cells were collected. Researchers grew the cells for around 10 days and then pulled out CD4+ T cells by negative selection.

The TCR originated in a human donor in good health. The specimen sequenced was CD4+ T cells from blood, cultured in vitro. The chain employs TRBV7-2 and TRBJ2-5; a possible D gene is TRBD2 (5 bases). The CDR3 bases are TGTGCCAGCAGCTTAGAAGTAAGACCGATTGGAGGTTTCCAAGAGACCCAGTACTTC. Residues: CASSLEVRPIGGFQETQYF.